This T cell receptor (beta chain) was recovered during a study of blood T cell repertoires in COVID-19 (TCRdb year 2020). Broadly, across the study: The collaborator samples originated in the United States, Italy and Spain and spanned the acute and convalescent phases of COVID-19. The sample metadata nearly always contained a de-identified subject ID, COVID-19 status, age in years and sex. A freely available public database, intended as a resource for researchers studying the immune response to SARS-CoV-2, is where the repertoires were released. Samples were obtained from the ongoing ImmuneRACE study (first 160 participants) and from approximately 1,200 subjects provided by 6 global collaborators. The material from the prospective study consisted of cDNA or gDNA derived from T cells, B-cell-depleted T cells, or PBMCs. Deeply sampled blood TCRbeta repertoires from subjects exposed to, actively infected with, or recovered from COVID-19 were included in the dataset. Where HLA class I and class II types were available, the types were taken from metadata supplied by the sample provider, not from assay-based typing. Broad study findings and their caveats: Clinical and demographic metadata were provided uncurated, with the amount varying by source and participant.

Measured from the cysteine to the phenylalanine, the CDR3 is 15 residues long. The DNA shown is the 45-base CDR3, in frame from base 1. V trim: 4 bases; J trim: 9 bases; unmatched bases: 11. Per the germline V gene, MNHEY is the CDR1 and SVGEGT is the CDR2. TCRbeta CDR3 regions were amplified from genomic DNA by means of the immunoSEQ Assay, a bias-controlled multiplex PCR. The study's own analysis went as follows. The number of nucleated cells in each sample was estimated from the amplification of reference gene primers within the assay. To quantify the absolute abundance of each unique TCRbeta CDR3 rearrangement, sequence reads were collapsed and filtered. For each sample, productive Simpson clonality was calculated as the square root of Simpson's diversity index across productive rearrangements. Sourced from immuneACCESS, this table was stored by TCRdb with only in-frame sequences that have V and J called. A share of the clones is absent; for the studies checked, an unresolved V gene accounts for under half, and the remainder has no known explanation. The D gene and trimming were derived from the DNA, and the V and J assignments and clone size from that table. Recorded for this sample are 270,000 or so clones; about 89% of them occurred a single time. The ten biggest clones cover roughly 8% of the sample.

Each collaborating institution followed its own protocols to collect whole blood in K2EDTA tubes. For TCRbeta analysis, collaborator samples were shipped as frozen whole blood, as isolated PBMCs, or as DNA extracted from either sample type. Turning to this clone: The antigen this receptor binds is unknown. No base quality information exists; no much larger clone differs at one position.

The source of this sequence is a man between 35 and 55 years old with active or convalescent COVID-19. The receptor chain draws on TRBV6-2 or TRBV6-3 and TRBJ2-5, and TRBD1 aligns with 10 junction nucleotides. Source material: peripheral blood. The DNA sequence is given as TGTGCCAGCAGTTCCAGGCGGACAGGGGGTGGGGCCCAGTACTTC. It is translated as CASSSRRTGGGAQYF.